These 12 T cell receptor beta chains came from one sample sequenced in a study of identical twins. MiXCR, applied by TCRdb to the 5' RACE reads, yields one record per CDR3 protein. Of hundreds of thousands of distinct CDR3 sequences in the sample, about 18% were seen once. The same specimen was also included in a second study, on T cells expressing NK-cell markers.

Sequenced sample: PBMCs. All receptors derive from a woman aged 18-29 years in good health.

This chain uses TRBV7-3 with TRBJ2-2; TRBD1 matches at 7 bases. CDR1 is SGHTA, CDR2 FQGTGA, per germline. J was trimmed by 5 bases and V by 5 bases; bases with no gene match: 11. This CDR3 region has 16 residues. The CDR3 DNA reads TGTGCCAGCAGCCCACTAGGACAGGTCGGAACCGGGGAGCTGTTTTTT. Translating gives CASSPLGQVGTGELFF.

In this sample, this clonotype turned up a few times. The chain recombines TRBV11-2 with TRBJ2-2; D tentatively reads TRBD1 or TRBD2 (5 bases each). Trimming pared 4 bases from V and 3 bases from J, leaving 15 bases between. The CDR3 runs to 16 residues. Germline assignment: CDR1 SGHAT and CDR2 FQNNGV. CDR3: CASSSGTSDYTGELFF. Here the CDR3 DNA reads TGTGCCAGCAGCTCGGGGACGAGCGACTACACCGGGGAGCTGTTTTTT.

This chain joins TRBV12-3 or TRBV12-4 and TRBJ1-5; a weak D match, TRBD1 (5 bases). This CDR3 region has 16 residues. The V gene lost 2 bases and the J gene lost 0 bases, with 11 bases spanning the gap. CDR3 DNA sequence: TGTGCCAGCAGTTTATTCCAGGGACGTAGCAATCAGCCCCAGCATTTT. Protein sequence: CASSLFQGRSNQPQHF.

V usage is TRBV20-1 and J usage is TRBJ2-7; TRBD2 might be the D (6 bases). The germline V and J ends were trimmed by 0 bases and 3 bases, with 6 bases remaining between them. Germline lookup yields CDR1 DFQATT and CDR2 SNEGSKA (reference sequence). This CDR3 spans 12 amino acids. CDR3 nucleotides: TGCAGTGCTAGAGAGGGAGGCTACGAGCAGTACTTC. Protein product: CSAREGGYEQYF.

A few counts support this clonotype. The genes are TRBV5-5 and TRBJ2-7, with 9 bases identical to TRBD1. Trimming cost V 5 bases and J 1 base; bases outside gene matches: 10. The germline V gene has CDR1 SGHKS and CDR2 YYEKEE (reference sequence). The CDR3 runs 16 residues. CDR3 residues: CASRREGGQGSYEQYF. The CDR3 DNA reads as TGTGCCAGCAGACGGGAAGGGGGACAGGGATCCTACGAGCAGTACTTC.

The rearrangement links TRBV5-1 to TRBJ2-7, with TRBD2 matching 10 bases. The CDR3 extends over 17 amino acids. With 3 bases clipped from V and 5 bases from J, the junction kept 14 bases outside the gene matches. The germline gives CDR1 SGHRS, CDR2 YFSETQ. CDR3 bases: TGCGCCAGCAGCTCCACCGGCCTAGCGGGAGATCTCCACGAGCAGTACTTC. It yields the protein CASSSTGLAGDLHEQYF.

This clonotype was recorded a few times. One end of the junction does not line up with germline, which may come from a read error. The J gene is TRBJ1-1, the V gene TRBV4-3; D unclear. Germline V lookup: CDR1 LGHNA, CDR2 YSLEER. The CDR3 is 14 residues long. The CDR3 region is CASSQDPEGTEAFF. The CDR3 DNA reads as TGCGCCAGCAGCCAAGATCCAGAAGGCACTGAAGCTTTTTTT.

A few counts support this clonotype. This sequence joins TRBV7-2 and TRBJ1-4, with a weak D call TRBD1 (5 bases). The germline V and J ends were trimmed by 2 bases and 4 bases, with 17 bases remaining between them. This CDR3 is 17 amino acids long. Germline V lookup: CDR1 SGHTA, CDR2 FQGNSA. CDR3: CASSLRYVDRDNEKLFF. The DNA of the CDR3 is TGTGCCAGCAGCTTAAGATACGTCGACAGAGATAATGAAAAACTGTTTTTT. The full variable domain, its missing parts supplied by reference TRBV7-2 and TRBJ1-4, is GAGVSQSPSNKVTEKGKDVELRCDPISGHTALYWYRQSLGQGLEFLIYFQGNSAPDKSGLPSDRFSAERTGGSVSTLTIQRTQQEDSAVYLCASSLRYVDRDNEKLFFGSGTQLSVL.

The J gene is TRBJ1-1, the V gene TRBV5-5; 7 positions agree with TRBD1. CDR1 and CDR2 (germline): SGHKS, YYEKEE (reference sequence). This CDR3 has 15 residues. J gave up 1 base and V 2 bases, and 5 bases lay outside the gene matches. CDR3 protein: CASSFRDSENTEAFF. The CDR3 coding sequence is TGTGCCAGCAGCTTTCGGGACAGCGAGAACACTGAAGCTTTCTTT.

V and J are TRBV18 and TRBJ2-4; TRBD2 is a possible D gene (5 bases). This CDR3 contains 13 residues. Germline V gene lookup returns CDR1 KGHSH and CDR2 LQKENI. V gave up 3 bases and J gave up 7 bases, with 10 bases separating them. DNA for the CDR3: TGTGCCAGCTCACCGGCGCGGGTGAACATTCAGTACTTC. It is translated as CASSPARVNIQYF.

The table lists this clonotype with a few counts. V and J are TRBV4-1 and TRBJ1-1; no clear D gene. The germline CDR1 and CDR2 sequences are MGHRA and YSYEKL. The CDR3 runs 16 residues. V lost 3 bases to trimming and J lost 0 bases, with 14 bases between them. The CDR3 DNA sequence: TGCGCCAGCAGCCAGGGAAGGAGGCTCATGAACACTGAAGCTTTCTTT. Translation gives CASSQGRRLMNTEAFF.

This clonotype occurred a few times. The CDR3 here is CASSGGGLDNQPQHF. In DNA, the CDR3 is TGTGCCAGCAGCGGCGGGGGGCTGGACAATCAGCCCCAGCATTTT. The chain uses TRBV6-1 and TRBJ1-5; D perhaps matches TRBD1 (6 bases). The CDR3 has 15 amino acids. The ends were cut back, 6 bases at V and 3 bases at J, with 15 bases in the middle. In germline, CDR1 is MNHNS, CDR2 SASEGT.